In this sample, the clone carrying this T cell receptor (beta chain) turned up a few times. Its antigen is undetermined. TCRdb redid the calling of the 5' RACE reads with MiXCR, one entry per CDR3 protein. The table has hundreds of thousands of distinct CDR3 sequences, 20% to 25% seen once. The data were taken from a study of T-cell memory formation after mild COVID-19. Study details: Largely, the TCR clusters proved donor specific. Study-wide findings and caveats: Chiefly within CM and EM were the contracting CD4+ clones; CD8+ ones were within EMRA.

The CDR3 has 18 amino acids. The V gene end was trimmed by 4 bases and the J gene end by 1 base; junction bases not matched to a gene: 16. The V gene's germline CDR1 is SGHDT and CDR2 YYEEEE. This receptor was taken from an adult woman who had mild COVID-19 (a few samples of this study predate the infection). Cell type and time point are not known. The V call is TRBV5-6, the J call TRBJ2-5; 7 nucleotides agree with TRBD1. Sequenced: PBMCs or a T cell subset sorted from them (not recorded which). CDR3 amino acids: CASSPENRGPRRQETQYF. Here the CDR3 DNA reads TGTGCCAGCAGCCCCGAAAACAGGGGCCCTAGACGCCAAGAGACCCAGTACTTC.